These T cell receptor beta chains were read from a single sample in a study of vaccination and CD4 T cells after COVID-19. Antigens for these TCRs are unknown. TCRdb re-analysed the PCR reads in MiXCR, keeping a single row per CDR3 protein. The sample lists approximately 21,000 distinct CDR3 sequences, under 70% occurring once. The sequenced sample was CD4+ T cells from blood, cultured in vitro. These receptor sequences come from a human donor who had recovered from COVID-19. Both conserved end residues are part of each CDR3. A D gene is named only where the DNA matches it firmly. Expanded clones are given a class, and other clones once, few, many or no size at all.

v_gene	d_gene	abundance	j_gene	CDR3aa	CDR3nt
TRBV12-3/TRBV12-4	-	-	TRBJ2-3	CASSLEQPGARSTDTQYF	TGTGCCAGCAGTTTAGAACAGCCAGGGGCCCGTAGCACAGATACGCAGTATTTT
TRBV20-1	TRBD1	-	TRBJ2-7	CSARGTGGIEQYF	TGCAGTGCTAGGGGGACAGGGGGTATCGAGCAGTACTTC
TRBV6-5	TRBD1	few	TRBJ1-1	CASSLAGTGGLMNTEAFF	TGTGCCAGCAGTTTGGCCGGGACAGGGGGCTTAATGAACACTGAAGCTTTCTTT
TRBV2	-	-	TRBJ2-3	CASSEAGISTDTQYF	TGTGCCAGCAGTGAAGCGGGGATTAGCACAGATACGCAGTATTTT
TRBV6-1	TRBD2	few	TRBJ2-2	CASSRSGGALGRTGELFF	TGTGCCAGCAGCCGTAGCGGGGGGGCCTTGGGAAGGACCGGGGAGCTGTTTTTT
TRBV6-1	-	few	TRBJ2-2	CASSERGRAFGELFF	TGTGCCAGCAGTGAGAGGGGGAGGGCCTTCGGGGAGCTGTTTTTT
TRBV4-2	TRBD1	-	TRBJ1-6	CASSQAMGQGGGSPLHF	TGTGCCAGCAGCCAAGCAATGGGACAGGGAGGAGGTTCACCCCTCCACTTT
TRBV14	-	-	TRBJ1-2	CASSPRTAANYGYTF	TGTGCCAGCAGCCCCCGGACAGCAGCTAACTATGGCTACACCTTC
TRBV20-1	-	few	TRBJ1-1	CSARDLADVWNTEAFF	TGCAGTGCTAGAGATCTAGCGGATGTGTGGAACACTGAAGCTTTCTTT
TRBV2	-	-	TRBJ2-5	CASTLGGETQYF	TGTGCCAGCACTTTAGGGGGAGAGACCCAGTACTTC
TRBV20-1	-	few	TRBJ1-2	CSASGLGQLGYGYTF	TGCAGTGCTAGCGGACTCGGACAGTTGGGCTATGGCTACACCTTC
TRBV20-1	TRBD2	-	TRBJ2-3	CSAGNGGASTDTQYF	TGCAGTGCCGGCAACGGGGGGGCCAGCACAGATACGCAGTATTTT
TRBV19	-	few	TRBJ1-3	CASSIPGEDTIYF	TGTGCCAGTAGTATCCCTGGGGAGGACACCATATATTTT
TRBV20-1	-	-	TRBJ2-4	CSAPFSENIQYF	TGCAGTGCTCCGTTCTCGGAAAACATTCAGTACTTC
TRBV28	-	-	TRBJ1-2	CASSLQNYGYTF	TGTGCCAGCAGTCTACAGAACTATGGCTACACCTTC
TRBV28	-	once	TRBJ2-2	CASRPRGTGELFF	TGTGCCAGCAGACCAAGGGGGACCGGGGAGCTGTTTTTT
TRBV20-1	-	-	TRBJ1-1	CSARDFRGGTEAFF	TGCAGTGCTAGAGATTTTAGGGGCGGCACTGAAGCTTTCTTT
TRBV7-2	-	-	TRBJ2-1	CASTLEGGYSYNEQFF	TGTGCCAGCACCCTCGAGGGGGGATACTCCTACAATGAGCAGTTCTTC
TRBV29-1	TRBD1	-	TRBJ1-1	CSASTGGNTEAFF	TGCAGCGCCTCGACAGGGGGGAACACTGAAGCTTTCTTT
TRBV27	-	-	TRBJ2-7	CASSPTGEGFYEQYF	TGTGCCAGCAGTCCCACTGGGGAAGGGTTCTACGAGCAGTACTTC
TRBV6-1	-	-	TRBJ2-5	CASSELTPYPETQYF	TGTGCCAGCAGTGAACTAACTCCCTATCCGGAGACCCAGTACTTC
TRBV2	-	-	TRBJ1-5	CASSDPNQPQHF	TGTGCCAGCAGTGACCCCAATCAGCCCCAGCATTTT
TRBV12-3/TRBV12-4	-	once	TRBJ1-2	CASQSHLGYGYTF	TGTGCCAGCCAGAGCCATCTAGGGTATGGCTACACCTTC
TRBV20-1	TRBD1	few	TRBJ2-7	CSARGRSRQGAHEQYF	TGCAGTGCTAGAGGGAGGAGCCGACAGGGGGCCCACGAGCAGTACTTC
TRBV28	TRBD2	-	TRBJ2-7	CASSPPASGYEQYF	TGTGCCAGCAGTCCCCCAGCTAGCGGTTACGAGCAGTACTTC
TRBV20-1	-	-	TRBJ1-4	CSASRPGPYEKLFF	TGCAGTGCTAGCCGCCCGGGACCGTATGAAAAACTGTTTTTT
TRBV6-2/TRBV6-3	TRBD1	-	TRBJ1-2	CASSKNRDRGPYGYTF	TGTGCCAGCAGCAAGAACCGGGACAGGGGGCCCTATGGCTACACCTTC
TRBV12-3/TRBV12-4	TRBD2	-	TRBJ2-7	CASSLIEGGGQQYF	TGTGCCAGCAGTCTTATTGAGGGCGGGGGGCAGCAGTACTTC
TRBV6-2/TRBV6-3	TRBD2	few	TRBJ2-7	CASRGGGSSYEQYF	TGTGCCAGCAGGGGCGGGGGGAGCTCCTACGAGCAGTACTTC